Following are 16 T cell receptor beta chains from one sample sequenced in a study of T-cell reconstitution after alpha-beta-depleted transplantation in children. Preparation of the TCRbeta library used unique molecular identifiers. MiXCR, applied by TCRdb to the PCR reads, yields one record per CDR3 protein. The table lists hundreds of thousands of distinct CDR3 sequences, approximately 15% of them singletons. The sequences come from PBMCs, mostly from graft donor cells, collected 360 days after TCRalphabeta/CD19-depleted stem cell transplant. These receptors were obtained from a male patient aged 5 to 17 who had a stem cell transplant for acute lymphoblastic leukemia, so the T cells may come from the graft donor.

This clonotype was observed many times. The chain employs TRBV5-1 and TRBJ1-5; D unresolved. Germline-derived CDR1 and CDR2 are SGHRS and YFSETQ. The CDR3 totals 13 residues. Deletions cut 0 bases from V and 4 bases from J, with 5 bases between. CDR3 loop: CASSLDGNQPQHF. DNA of the CDR3: TGCGCCAGCAGCTTGGACGGAAATCAGCCCCAGCATTTT.

This clonotype showed up just a few times. This chain connects TRBV14 to TRBJ2-4; 12 bases match TRBD2. This CDR3 comprises 20 residues. Per the germline V gene, CDR1 is SGHDN and CDR2 is FVKESK. J lost 1 base, V lost 1 base, and 11 bases had no gene match. This CDR3 reads CASSQGKTSGSPMAKNIQYF. Written as DNA, the CDR3 is TGTGCCAGCAGCCAAGGGAAGACTAGCGGGAGTCCCATGGCCAAAAACATTCAGTACTTC.

There are a few counts of this clonotype. V usage is TRBV7-6 and J usage is TRBJ2-3, with no clear D. From germline, CDR1 is SGHVS and CDR2 FNYEAQ. The CDR3 has 13 amino acids. Trimming cost V 6 bases and J 4 bases, with 11 bases left between them. The CDR3 DNA is TGTGCCAGCAGTTTTAGCCGGGCAGATACGCAGTATTTT. Its translation: CASSFSRADTQYF. Supplemented by reference TRBV7-6 and TRBJ2-3, the full variable domain reads GAGVSQSPRYKVTKRGQDVALRCDPISGHVSLYWYRQALGQGPEFLTYFNYEAQQDKSGLPNDRFSAERPEGSISTLTIQRTEQRDSAMYRCASSFSRADTQYFGPGTRLTVL.

The chain has TRBV29-1 and TRBJ2-7; 11 bases are shared with TRBD2. The CDR3 sequence is 17 residues long. CDR1 is SQVTM and CDR2 is ANQGSEA in the germline V gene. With V trimmed by 3 bases and J by 5 bases, 15 bases remained unmatched. The CDR3 sequence is CSVDVDWETSGMNEQYF. As DNA, the CDR3 is TGCAGCGTTGATGTGGATTGGGAGACTAGCGGGATGAACGAGCAGTACTTC.

This clonotype was found once. The rearrangement uses TRBV28 and TRBJ2-2, with 8 positions matching TRBD2. Per germline, CDR1 MDHEN and CDR2 SYDVKM. This CDR3 spans 18 amino acids. V gave up 6 bases and J gave up 4 bases; unmatched junction bases: 16. CDR3 residues: CASSPTQVLAGGTGELFF. CDR3 DNA sequence: TGTGCCAGCAGCCCAACCCAGGTCCTCGCGGGAGGCACCGGGGAGCTGTTTTTT. The entire variable domain, with the rest obtained from reference TRBV28 and TRBJ2-2, is as follows: DVKVTQSSRYLVKRTGEKVFLECVQDMDHENMFWYRQDPGLGLRLIYFSYDVKMKEKGDIPEGYSVSREKKERFSLILESASTNQTSMYLCASSPTQVLAGGTGELFFGEGSRLTVL.

This chain uses TRBV5-1 with TRBJ2-5, with D possibly matching TRBD2 (5 bases). CDR1 and CDR2 (germline): SGHRS, YFSETQ. The CDR3 is 16 amino acids. The V end was cut by 5 bases, the J end by 5 bases, with 22 bases between. The CDR3 region is CASRIMAGKIGETQYF. The CDR3 coding sequence is TGCGCCAGCAGAATCATGGCCGGGAAAATAGGGGAGACCCAGTACTTC.

There are a few counts of this clonotype. The chain couples TRBV7-3 to TRBJ2-1, with a weak D call TRBD2 (6 bases). From germline, CDR1 is SGHTA and CDR2 FQGTGA. The CDR3 runs to 16 residues. With 3 bases removed from V and 0 bases from J, the gap between germline ends came to 12 bases. CDR3 region: CASSFQSSVSYNEQFF. CDR3 sequence (DNA): TGTGCCAGCAGCTTCCAGTCTAGCGTCTCCTACAATGAGCAGTTCTTC.

The chain employs TRBV4-1 and TRBJ1-2; TRBD1 matches 7 bases. The CDR3 is 14 residues long. J lost 8 bases, V lost 1 base, and 7 bases had no gene match. Germline CDR1 MGHRA, CDR2 YSYEKL. The CDR3 DNA is TGCGCCAGCAGCCAAGTGGCAAGGGGGCAGGGCTACACCTTC. Protein sequence: CASSQVARGQGYTF.

This clonotype was counted at least ten times. The chain employs TRBV9 and TRBJ2-3; 7 bases are shared with TRBD2. This CDR3 has 16 amino acids. With 0 bases clipped from V and 1 base from J, the junction kept 5 bases outside the gene matches. Per germline, CDR1 SGDLS and CDR2 YYNGEE. CDR3: CASSVGSAGGTDTQYF. CDR3 in DNA: TGTGCCAGCAGCGTAGGGTCGGCGGGGGGCACAGATACGCAGTATTTT.

V gene TRBV6-5 combines with J gene TRBJ2-3; D gene uncertain. Trimming removed 2 bases from V and 4 bases from J, with 19 bases in between. This CDR3 region has 17 residues. In germline, CDR1 is MNHEY, CDR2 SVGAGI. The CDR3 region is CASSYTSRTYGSDTQYF. CDR3 nucleotide sequence: TGTGCCAGCAGTTACACCTCGAGGACCTACGGATCAGATACGCAGTATTTT.

The chain employs TRBV5-1 and TRBJ2-1; possible D gene TRBD2, 6 bases. CDR3 length: 15 amino acids. V was pared by 0 bases and J by 3 bases, with 10 bases between. CDR1 is SGHRS and CDR2 is YFSETQ in the germline V gene. The DNA for the CDR3 is TGCGCCAGCAGCTTGGAGATCGGGGGCTACAATGAGCAGTTCTTC. It encodes CASSLEIGGYNEQFF.

This clonotype was seen at least ten times. The CDR3 DNA sequence: TGTGCCATCAGTGCGACTAGCGGTACCTACAATGAGCAGTTCTTC. This translates into CAISATSGTYNEQFF. The genes are TRBV10-3 and TRBJ2-1; 9 nucleotides match TRBD2. The CDR3 contains 15 residues. J was trimmed by 2 bases and V by 4 bases; bases with no gene match: 3. Germline-derived CDR1 and CDR2 are ENHRY and SYGVKD.

This clonotype was seen a handful of times. The rearrangement joins TRBV12-3 or TRBV12-4 to TRBJ2-7; 9 bases fit TRBD1. Trimming removed 5 bases from V and 0 bases from J; junction bases left unmatched: 8. The CDR3 has 16 amino acids. CDR3 in amino acids: CASSGGTGKVSYEQYF. CDR3 nucleotide sequence: TGTGCCAGCAGTGGGGGGACAGGGAAGGTCTCCTACGAGCAGTACTTC.

The chain combines TRBV6-5 with TRBJ2-3; no firm D call. V lost 1 base, J lost 0 bases, and 8 bases lay in between. CDR1 is MNHEY and CDR2 is SVGAGI in the germline V gene. This CDR3 contains 15 residues. The CDR3 spells CASSYFSSSTDTQYF. CDR3 DNA: TGTGCCAGCAGTTACTTCTCGTCTAGCACAGATACGCAGTATTTT.

The chain is built from TRBV11-1 and TRBJ1-2, with 9 positions matching TRBD1. CDR3 length equals 18 residues. V lost 3 bases, J lost 1 base, and 12 bases stayed unmatched. CDR1 and CDR2 from the germline V gene are SGHAT and FQDESV (reference sequence). The CDR3 region has the DNA TGTGCCAGCAGCTTCCCAACGAGGGACAGGGAATTTAACTATGGCTACACCTTC. It translates to CASSFPTRDREFNYGYTF.

The chain employs TRBV6-2 or TRBV6-3 and TRBJ2-7; D gene ambiguous. Trimming cost V 6 bases and J 2 bases, with 11 bases left between them. The CDR3 is 13 amino acids. Germline V gives CDR1 MNHEY, CDR2 SVGEGT. DNA for the CDR3: TGTGCCAGCAGGGCACCTAAAACCTACGAGCAGTACTTC. The encoded protein is CASRAPKTYEQYF.